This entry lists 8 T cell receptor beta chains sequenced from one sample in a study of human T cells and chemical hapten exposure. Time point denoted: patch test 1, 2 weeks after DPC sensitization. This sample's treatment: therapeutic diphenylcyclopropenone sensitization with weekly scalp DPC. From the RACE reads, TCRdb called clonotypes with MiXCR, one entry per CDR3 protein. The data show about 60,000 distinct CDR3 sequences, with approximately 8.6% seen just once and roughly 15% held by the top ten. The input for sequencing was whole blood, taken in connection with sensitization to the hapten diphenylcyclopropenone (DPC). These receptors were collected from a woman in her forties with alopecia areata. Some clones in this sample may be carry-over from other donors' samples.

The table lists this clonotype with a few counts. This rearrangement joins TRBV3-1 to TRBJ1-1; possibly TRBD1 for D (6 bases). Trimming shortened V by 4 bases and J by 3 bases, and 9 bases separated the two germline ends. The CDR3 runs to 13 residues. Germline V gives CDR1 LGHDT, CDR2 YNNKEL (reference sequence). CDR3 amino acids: CASSRDRYTEAFF. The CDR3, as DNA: TGTGCCAGCAGCCGCGACAGGTACACTGAAGCTTTCTTT.

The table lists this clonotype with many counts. This CDR3 is CASSDRDISGNTIYF. The CDR3 DNA reads as TGTGCCAGCAGTGACAGGGACATCTCTGGAAACACCATATATTTT. V gene TRBV6-6 combines with J gene TRBJ1-3, with TRBD1 matching over 7 bases. CDR1 and CDR2 (germline): MNHNY, SVGAGI (reference sequence). After removal of 5 bases from V and 0 bases from J, the junction contained 4 bases not matched to a gene. CDR3 length: 15 amino acids.

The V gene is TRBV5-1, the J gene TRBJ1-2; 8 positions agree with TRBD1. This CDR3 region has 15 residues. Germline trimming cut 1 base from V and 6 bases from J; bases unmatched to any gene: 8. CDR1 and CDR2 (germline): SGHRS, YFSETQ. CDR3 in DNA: TGCGCCAGCAGCTTGTTACTGGACAGGGTGCATGGCTACACCTTC. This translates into CASSLLLDRVHGYTF. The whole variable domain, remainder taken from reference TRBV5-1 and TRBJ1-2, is KAGVTQTPRYLIKTRGQQVTLSCSPISGHRSVSWYQQTPGQGLQFLFEYFSETQRNKGNFPGRFSGRQFSNSRSEMNVSTLELGDSALYLCASSLLLDRVHGYTFGSGTRLTVV.

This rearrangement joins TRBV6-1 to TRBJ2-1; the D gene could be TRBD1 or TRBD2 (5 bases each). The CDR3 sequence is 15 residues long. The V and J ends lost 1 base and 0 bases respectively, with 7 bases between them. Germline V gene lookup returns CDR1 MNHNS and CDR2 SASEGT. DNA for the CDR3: TGTGCCAGCAGTGAAGGGGGGTTCTCCTACAATGAGCAGTTCTTC. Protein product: CASSEGGFSYNEQFF.

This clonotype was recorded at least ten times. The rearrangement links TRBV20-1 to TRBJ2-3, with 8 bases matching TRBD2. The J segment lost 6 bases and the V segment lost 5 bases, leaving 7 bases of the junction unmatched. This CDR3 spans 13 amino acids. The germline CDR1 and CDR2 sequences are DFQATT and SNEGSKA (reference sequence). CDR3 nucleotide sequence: TGCAGTGCTCCCGGGGGGGCCATGGATACGCAGTATTTT. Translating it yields CSAPGGAMDTQYF.

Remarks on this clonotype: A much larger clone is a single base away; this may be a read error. CDR3 coding DNA: TGTGCCAGCAGTCCAGACAGGGTGGCCGGAAACACCATGTATTTT. This gives the protein CASSPDRVAGNTMYF. The chain joins TRBV2 to TRBJ1-3, with 7 bases fitting TRBD1. The germline V gene has CDR1 SNHLY and CDR2 FYNNEI. The length of the CDR3 is 15 residues.

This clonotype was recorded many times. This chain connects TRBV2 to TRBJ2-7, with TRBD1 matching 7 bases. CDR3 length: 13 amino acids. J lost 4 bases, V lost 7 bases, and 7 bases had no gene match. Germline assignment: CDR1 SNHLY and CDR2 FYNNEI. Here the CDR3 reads CASISTGVYEQYF. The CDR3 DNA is TGTGCCAGCATTTCCACAGGGGTTTACGAGCAGTACTTC.

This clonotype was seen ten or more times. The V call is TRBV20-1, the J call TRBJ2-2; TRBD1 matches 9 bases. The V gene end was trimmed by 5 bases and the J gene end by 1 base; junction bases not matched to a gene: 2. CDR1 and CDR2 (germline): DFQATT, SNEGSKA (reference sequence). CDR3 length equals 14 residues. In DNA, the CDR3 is TGCAGTGCTCCGGGACAGGGGAACACCGGGGAGCTGTTTTTT. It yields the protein CSAPGQGNTGELFF.